The source of this TCR beta chain is a study of identical twins' blood T cells. Each TCR cDNA library carried sample-specific barcodes on both ends. MiXCR, run by TCRdb on the 5' RACE reads, gives a single entry per CDR3 protein. This table holds hundreds of thousands of distinct CDR3 sequences, about 28% found once. The table lists this clonotype with a few counts. Antigen specificity is unknown. Three pairs of healthy female monozygous twins were the donors. Regarding the study as a whole: Top TCRbeta clonotypes were shared more with twin than unrelated donors. Mainly, cloneset size products determined shared clonotypes, twins included.

Sequences were obtained from PBMCs. This TCR was recovered from a woman aged 18 to 50 in good health.

In DNA form, the CDR3 reads TGTGCCAGCAGTGTTCTGGGACAGGGAACTTTTGGCTACACCTTC. Encoded protein: CASSVLGQGTFGYTF. This sequence joins TRBV2 and TRBJ1-2, with TRBD1 matching 9 bases. This CDR3 contains 15 residues. Trimming took 4 bases from V and 7 from J; bases not matched to a gene: 10. Germline V gene lookup returns CDR1 SNHLY and CDR2 FYNNEI.